A selection of T cell receptor beta chains follows, all from one sample in a study of T cell responses to AZD1222 COVID-19 vaccine. TCRdb's table, derived via immunoSEQ multiplex PCR, lists solely in-frame clones and lacks some. This sample has around 97,000 clones, with around 90% found just once. The sequenced sample was peripheral blood, obtained on day 0 of AZD1222 vaccination. These receptor sequences come from an adult in good health. CDR3s include the opening cysteine and the closing phenylalanine or tryptophan. D genes are given only for firm matches. Rows give clone size only sometimes, using once, few, many, or a class for an expanded clone.

clone size	D gene	J gene	V gene	CDR3 DNA	CDR3 protein
.	.	TRBJ1-5	TRBV6-6	TGTGCCAGCAGTTCCCCGAGGGGGGGGAGCAATCAGCCCCAGCATTTT	CASSSPRGGSNQPQHF
.	TRBD2	TRBJ2-3	TRBV3-1/TRBV3-2	TGTGCCAGCAGCCACCAGATGGCGGGGGGGCCGACTAGCACAGATACGCAGTATTTT	CASSHQMAGGPTSTDTQYF
.	.	TRBJ1-1	TRBV7-3	TGTGCCAGCAGCCCTAACGGAGGCCCGAACACTGAAGCTTTCTTT	CASSPNGGPNTEAFF
.	.	TRBJ1-1	TRBV6-5	TGTGCCAGCAGTTACTCCCGGGGGAACACTGAAGCTTTCTTT	CASSYSRGNTEAFF
.	TRBD1	TRBJ1-2	TRBV5-1	TGCGCCAGCAGCGTCCGGACAGGGAACTATGGCTACACCTTC	CASSVRTGNYGYTF
.	TRBD2	TRBJ2-3	TRBV7-9	TGTGCAACGGGACTAGCGGGTACTCCAGATACGCAGTATTTT	CATGLAGTPDTQYF
.	.	TRBJ2-1	TRBV6-2/TRBV6-3	TGTGCCAGCAGCCAGGAAGACAGCTCCTACAATGAGCAGTTCTTC	CASSQEDSSYNEQFF
.	.	TRBJ2-3	TRBV6-2/TRBV6-3	TGTGCCAGCAGTAGCCGGGACACAGATACGCAGTATTTT	CASSSRDTDTQYF
.	.	TRBJ1-2	TRBV12-3/TRBV12-4	TGTGCCAGCAGTTCAAACGCCGGTGGCTACACCTTC	CASSSNAGGYTF
.	.	TRBJ1-1	TRBV12-3/TRBV12-4	TGTGCCAGCAGTTTAATAGCAAACACTGAAGCTTTCTTT	CASSLIANTEAFF
.	TRBD1	TRBJ2-7	TRBV6-2/TRBV6-3	TGTGCCAGCAGTTGGGACAGGGGGTACTACGAGCAGTACTTC	CASSWDRGYYEQYF
.	.	TRBJ2-7	TRBV5-6	TGTGCCAGCAGCTTGGGACAGATATACGAGCAGTACTTC	CASSLGQIYEQYF
few	.	TRBJ2-1	TRBV5-1	TGCGCCAGCAGCTTGGGGGGCAATGAGCAGTTCTTC	CASSLGGNEQFF
.	.	TRBJ2-7	TRBV3-1/TRBV3-2	TGTGCCAGCAGCACATCCTACGAGCAGTACTTC	CASSTSYEQYF
.	TRBD2	TRBJ2-1	TRBV28	TGTGCCAGCAGTTTATACGCTAGCGGGGGATACAATGAGCAGTTCTTC	CASSLYASGGYNEQFF
.	TRBD1	TRBJ1-2	TRBV6-5	TGTGCCAGCAAGACAGGGGGCTATGGCTACACCTTC	CASKTGGYGYTF
.	.	TRBJ2-2	TRBV6-1	TGTGCCAGCAGTGAACTAGGAACCGGGGAGCTGTTTTTT	CASSELGTGELFF
.	TRBD1	TRBJ2-3	TRBV6-6	TGTGCCAGCAGTCCCCCCTCAGGGACAGGGGGTGAAGATACGCAGTATTTT	CASSPPSGTGGEDTQYF
.	.	TRBJ2-7	TRBV3-1/TRBV3-2	TGTGCCAGCAGCCAAGGTATTCGGGCTACGAATCCCTACGAGCAGTACTTC	CASSQGIRATNPYEQYF
.	.	TRBJ2-5	TRBV5-3	TGTGCCAGAAGGGAGACTAGAGTTGAGACCCAGTACTTC	CARRETRVETQYF
.	.	TRBJ1-4	TRBV30	TGTGCCTGGAGTCCGGACTCGGGCGAAAAACTGTTTTTT	CAWSPDSGEKLFF
.	TRBD1	TRBJ1-2	TRBV27	TGTGCCAGCAGTCCCCGACAGGGATATGGCTACACCTTC	CASSPRQGYGYTF
.	TRBD1	TRBJ2-7	TRBV6-5	TGTGCCAGCGGGACAGGTACCTACGAGCAGTACTTC	CASGTGTYEQYF
.	.	TRBJ1-4	TRBV5-1	TGCGCCAGCAGCGGCCGAGAGGCAACTAATGAAAAACTGTTTTTT	CASSGREATNEKLFF
.	.	TRBJ2-2	TRBV20-1	TGCAGTGCTAGTACAGTCCTGAACACCGGGGAGCTGTTTTTT	CSASTVLNTGELFF
once	.	TRBJ1-1	TRBV30	TGTGCCGGGGACATTTTGGGCGCTGAAGCTTTCTTT	CAGDILGAEAFF
.	.	TRBJ2-7	TRBV7-2	TGTGCCAGCAGCTTCTCGTCACCAATAGGCGGGTTGTACTTC	CASSFSSPIGGLYF
.	.	TRBJ2-7	TRBV2	TGTGCCAGCAGTGAACAGGGTTACGAGCAGTACTTC	CASSEQGYEQYF
few	TRBD2	TRBJ2-5	TRBV6-2/TRBV6-3	TGTGCCAGCAGCCGGGGACTAGCGGGGGTAAAGACCCAGTACTTC	CASSRGLAGVKTQYF
.	TRBD1	TRBJ1-6	TRBV4-3	TGCGCCAGCAGGGGATCCAGGGACAGGGCCAATTCACCCCTCCACTTT	CASRGSRDRANSPLHF
.	TRBD1	TRBJ2-7	TRBV10-3	TGTGCCATCAGTGAAGACAGGGATGGCAAGCAGTACTTC	CAISEDRDGKQYF
.	.	TRBJ1-3	TRBV5-4	TGTGCCAGCAGCGTACAGGGTGCCCCTGGAAACACCATATATTTT	CASSVQGAPGNTIYF
.	.	TRBJ1-4	TRBV6-5	TGTGCCAGCAGTTACTCGGGTGTGCCAAGAAATGAAAAACTGTTTTTT	CASSYSGVPRNEKLFF
.	TRBD1	TRBJ2-7	TRBV7-2	TGTGCCAGCAGCAGGGACAGGGTAAACGAGCAGTACTTC	CASSRDRVNEQYF
.	.	TRBJ2-7	TRBV3-1/TRBV3-2	TGTGCCAGCAGCCAAGGAAGGTCCGTCGACACTGCCTACGAGCAGTACTTC	CASSQGRSVDTAYEQYF
.	TRBD1	TRBJ2-7	TRBV5-6	TGTGCCAGCAGCTTGACAGGGGACGAGCAGTACTTC	CASSLTGDEQYF
.	.	TRBJ1-6	TRBV19	TGTGCCAGTACCCACGGAGGTAATAATTCACCCCTCCACTTT	CASTHGGNNSPLHF
.	.	TRBJ2-2	TRBV6-2/TRBV6-3	TGTGCCAGCAGTTACCCCCTTCTGGAGGGGCTTAACACCGGGGAGCTGTTTTTT	CASSYPLLEGLNTGELFF
.	.	TRBJ1-5	TRBV19	TGTGCCAGTAGTATTCTCCCGGGTGGGGGGGCCGCAATGCCCCAGCATTTT	CASSILPGGGAAMPQHF
.	TRBD1	TRBJ1-1	TRBV19	TGTGCCAGTAGTATAGCTGGGACAGTTAGGACTGAAGCTTTCTTT	CASSIAGTVRTEAFF
.	.	TRBJ2-6	TRBV7-8	TGTGCCAGCAGCTTAAGTACGGCAGCTTATGGGGCCAACGTCCTGACTTTC	CASSLSTAAYGANVLTF
.	.	TRBJ2-7	TRBV6-5	TGTGCCAGCAAAGGGACACTTTACTACGAGCAGTACTTC	CASKGTLYYEQYF
.	.	TRBJ2-5	TRBV4-1	TGCGCCAGCAGCCAAGTTCGGGGTGAGACCCAGTACTTC	CASSQVRGETQYF
.	.	TRBJ2-3	TRBV3-1/TRBV3-2	TGTGCCAGCAGCCACTGGGGGGGCGTAGGTACAGATACGCAGTATTTT	CASSHWGGVGTDTQYF
medium-sized	TRBD1	TRBJ2-2	TRBV6-1	TGTGCCAGCAGCGAACTACCGGGACAGGGGGCCGGGGAGCTGTTTTTT	CASSELPGQGAGELFF